This TCR beta chain was sequenced for a study of blood T cells in healthy people across ages. This CDR3 region has 14 residues. CDR1 SEHNR and CDR2 FQNEAQ come from the germline V gene (reference sequence). The V and J ends lost 1 base and 4 bases respectively, with 8 bases between them. Notes on this clonotype: Its cognate antigen is unknown.

With a J-beta primer mix and a sample-barcoded 5' primer, a second PCR ran about 7 to 11 cycles. TCRdb fed the 5' RACE reads into MiXCR, producing one record per CDR3 protein. The sample has roughly 1,800,000 distinct CDR3 sequences; around 48% are singletons. General study points: Unknown donor CMV status possibly confounded expanded clonotype changes. Roughly linearly, TCR beta diversity per million T cells fell as age increased.

This chain joins TRBV7-9 and TRBJ2-1; D uncertain. The sequenced material came from blood. The TCR was taken from a middle-aged woman in good health. The CDR3 sequence: CASSLVRLYNEQFF. CDR3 nucleotides: TGTGCCAGCAGCTTAGTTCGGCTATACAATGAGCAGTTCTTC.